Listed below are T cell receptor beta chains from one sample, sequenced in a study of blood T cell repertoires in COVID-19. Libraries were prepared by immunoSEQ multiplex PCR; TCRdb keeps only in-frame clonotypes and omits some of them. The table includes tens of thousands of clones, 83% detected once. The source material was peripheral blood. All receptors derive from a human donor in a cohort sampled during active COVID-19. Each CDR3 is given with its conserved first and last residue. The D gene is left open where the match is weak. Clone size, where shown, is once, few, many, or a class for clones that have expanded.

CDR3nt,CDR3aa,abundance,v_gene,d_gene,j_gene
TGTGCCAGCAGCTTGCGTGAGACCCAGTACTTC,CASSLRETQYF,-,TRBV5-6,-,TRBJ2-5
TGCGCCAGCAGCAGATTTATACCGGGACAGGGGGGTGAAAAACTGTTTTTT,CASSRFIPGQGGEKLFF,-,TRBV10-2,TRBD1,TRBJ1-4
TGTGCCAGCAGCTTAGGACTAGCGAACACCTACGAGCAGTACTTC,CASSLGLANTYEQYF,-,TRBV5-4,TRBD2,TRBJ2-7
TGTGCCAGCAGCAACCTTGGCGGGAGGCGTGGTGAGCAGTTCTTC,CASSNLGGRRGEQFF,-,TRBV7-9,TRBD2,TRBJ2-1
TGTGCCAGCAGTGCCTTTTCGGAGACAGGGTTCCGCGAGACCCAGTACTTC,CASSAFSETGFRETQYF,-,TRBV6-1,TRBD1,TRBJ2-5
TGTGCCAGCAGTTACTCTGGCGGGAGGGCCTCGGGAGAGCAGTACTTC,CASSYSGGRASGEQYF,-,TRBV6-5,TRBD2,TRBJ2-7
TGTGCCAGTAGCAGACTGGGTTTGAAAGATACGCAGTATTTT,CASSRLGLKDTQYF,once,TRBV19,-,TRBJ2-3
TGTGCCAGCAGCCCGACAGGGTCAGGATCACCCCTCCACTTT,CASSPTGSGSPLHF,few,TRBV2,TRBD1,TRBJ1-6
TGTGCCAGCAGTCCCCAGTTCACCTCTGGAAACACCATATATTTT,CASSPQFTSGNTIYF,once,TRBV27,-,TRBJ1-3
TGTGCCAGCAGCCCAAAGTCCAGTGGCAAACTGTTTTTT,CASSPKSSGKLFF,once,TRBV3-1/TRBV3-2,-,TRBJ1-4
TGTGCCATGGGAGGGACAAGCAATCAGCCCCAGCATTTT,CAMGGTSNQPQHF,few,TRBV19,-,TRBJ1-5
TGCGCCAGCAGCCAGATCCCGGGACAGGGGGGCTCACCCCTCCACTTT,CASSQIPGQGGSPLHF,-,TRBV4-1,TRBD1,TRBJ1-6
TGTGCCACCAGCCCCCAGGTAAGCGGGAGGGTATCGGCAGATACGCAGTATTTT,CATSPQVSGRVSADTQYF,-,TRBV15,TRBD2,TRBJ2-3
TGTGCCAGCAGCTTAGCCGGGGGACAGGGAAGCTATGGCTACACCTTC,CASSLAGGQGSYGYTF,once,TRBV7-9,TRBD1,TRBJ1-2
TGCAGCGTTGACCTTGGGACAGGGTGGAATGAGCAGTTCTTC,CSVDLGTGWNEQFF,once,TRBV29-1,TRBD1,TRBJ2-1
TGTGCCTGGAGTAACGATAGGAGGCAGCCCCAGCATTTT,CAWSNDRRQPQHF,-,TRBV30,-,TRBJ1-5
TGTGCCAGCAGCTTTCTGGGGGGTAACTATGGCTACACCTTC,CASSFLGGNYGYTF,-,TRBV5-8,-,TRBJ1-2
TGTGCCATGCAAACAGGGCACTCCTACAATGAGCAGTTCTTC,CAMQTGHSYNEQFF,-,TRBV28,-,TRBJ2-1
TGTGCCAGCAGCCAGGGGGCGGGGGCCGCCGGGGAGCAGTTCTTC,CASSQGAGAAGEQFF,-,TRBV7-9,-,TRBJ2-1
TGTGCCAGCAGTCCCGGACTCAGTACAGATACGCAGTATTTT,CASSPGLSTDTQYF,-,TRBV2,-,TRBJ2-3
TGTGCCATACAAAAGCTACAGAGCGGGAGTTCCTACAATGAGCAGTTCTTC,CAIQKLQSGSSYNEQFF,-,TRBV10-3,TRBD2,TRBJ2-1
TGTGCCAGCAGCGAGGGTCCTTCCTACGAGCAGTACTTC,CASSEGPSYEQYF,few,TRBV5-5,-,TRBJ2-7
TGTGCCAGCAGTTACTCGTCAGGGGGCACTTACGAGCAGTACTTC,CASSYSSGGTYEQYF,-,TRBV6-5,TRBD1,TRBJ2-7
TGTGCCAGCAGCTCAGGGGGCGTAGTGGCCAAAAACATTCAGTACTTC,CASSSGGVVAKNIQYF,-,TRBV5-4,TRBD1,TRBJ2-4
TGTGCCCGCAGCCAAGGGGGGACAGGGGGGTACGAGCAGTACTTC,CARSQGGTGGYEQYF,-,TRBV3-1/TRBV3-2,TRBD1,TRBJ2-7
TGCGCCAGCAGCCAAGATGAGAGAAACACTGAAGCTTTCTTT,CASSQDERNTEAFF,-,TRBV4-1,-,TRBJ1-1
TGTGCCAGCAGCCGGGACACCTCTGGAAACACCATATATTTT,CASSRDTSGNTIYF,-,TRBV6-5,-,TRBJ1-3
TGTGCCAGCACCGTGGGCCCAGTTAGCTCCTACGAGCAGTACTTC,CASTVGPVSSYEQYF,-,TRBV6-5,-,TRBJ2-7
TGTGCCAGCAGCCCCCATGTAACTAATGAAAAACTGTTTTTT,CASSPHVTNEKLFF,-,TRBV5-5,-,TRBJ1-4
TGTGCCAGCAGTTCGACAAGTTATAAGGAGCAGTACTTC,CASSSTSYKEQYF,-,TRBV6-6,-,TRBJ2-7
TGTGCCAGCAGCAGGGACTCCACCTACGAGCAGTACTTC,CASSRDSTYEQYF,-,TRBV5-6,-,TRBJ2-7
TGTGCCAGCAGCCAAGCGGGACAGGGGGCGGGAGAGACCCAGTACTTC,CASSQAGQGAGETQYF,-,TRBV3-1/TRBV3-2,TRBD1,TRBJ2-5
TGTGCCAGTAGTATGTTCGGGACTAGCGGCACAGATACGCAGTATTTT,CASSMFGTSGTDTQYF,-,TRBV19,TRBD2,TRBJ2-3
TGCGCCAGCAGCCCGGGAATCCACCAAGAGACCCAGTACTTC,CASSPGIHQETQYF,-,TRBV5-1,-,TRBJ2-5
TGTGCCAGCAGTGAAGGGGGACTAGCCTCACGCACAGATACGCAGTATTTT,CASSEGGLASRTDTQYF,-,TRBV6-1,TRBD2,TRBJ2-3
TGCAGCGCCACCAAAACCGGGACATGGGCGCAGTATTTT,CSATKTGTWAQYF,-,TRBV29-1,-,TRBJ2-3
TGTGCCAGCAGAGGGACAGTTGACACTGAAGCTTTCTTT,CASRGTVDTEAFF,few,TRBV2,TRBD1,TRBJ1-1
TGTGCCAGCAGTAGCACAGGAGCGCGGTCCTATAATTCACCCCTCCACTTT,CASSSTGARSYNSPLHF,-,TRBV27,-,TRBJ1-6
TGTGCCAGCAGCTTAGCGACAGGGGGTAATGAAAAACTGTTTTTT,CASSLATGGNEKLFF,-,TRBV7-9,TRBD1,TRBJ1-4
TGTGCCAGCAGCCCGGTACTCAGGGATATAGGCAATCAGCCCCAGCATTTT,CASSPVLRDIGNQPQHF,-,TRBV21-1,-,TRBJ1-5
TGTGCCAGCAGCTTGGGGTCCGGGGTAGGGGAGCTGTTTTTT,CASSLGSGVGELFF,-,TRBV5-6,-,TRBJ2-2
TGTGCCACCTCAAGGATGGGCGTTAGCTCCTACGAGCAGTACTTC,CATSRMGVSSYEQYF,-,TRBV6-5,-,TRBJ2-7
TGTGCCAGAAGCTTAGTTCTCAGATTTAGCGGAACCTACGAGCAGTACTTC,CARSLVLRFSGTYEQYF,-,TRBV7-5,-,TRBJ2-7
TGTGCCAGCAGCCCAAGCCTAGCAACCTACGAGCAGTACTTC,CASSPSLATYEQYF,-,TRBV7-2,-,TRBJ2-7
TGTGCCAGCAGCCAAAGAGGGGGCAGGCATAAAGAGACCCAGTACTTC,CASSQRGGRHKETQYF,once,TRBV14,TRBD1,TRBJ2-5
TGTGCCAGCAGCTCCGGACAGGGGGGGATGAACACTGAAGCTTTCTTT,CASSSGQGGMNTEAFF,once,TRBV7-9,TRBD1,TRBJ1-1
TGTGCCAGCAGTTTGGAGTCAAGGGGCTCACCCCTCCACTTT,CASSLESRGSPLHF,-,TRBV27,-,TRBJ1-6
TGTGCCAGCAGTGTCGTTCGGAACACCGGGGAGCTGTTTTTT,CASSVVRNTGELFF,-,TRBV2,-,TRBJ2-2
TGTGCCAGCAGCTTTGACAGTGGCTACACCTTC,CASSFDSGYTF,-,TRBV7-9,-,TRBJ1-2
TGTGCCAGCAGATTAACAGGGGGGAACACCGGGGAGCTGTTTTTT,CASRLTGGNTGELFF,-,TRBV2,TRBD1,TRBJ2-2
TGCGCCAGCAGCTACGGGGGAGGCTCCTACAATGAGCAGTTCTTC,CASSYGGGSYNEQFF,once,TRBV5-1,-,TRBJ2-1
TGTGCCTGGAGTGTAATGGGGAGTTCACCCCTCCACTTT,CAWSVMGSSPLHF,-,TRBV30,-,TRBJ1-6
TGTGCCAGCAGCCGCGGGGGGGAGACCCAGTACTTC,CASSRGGETQYF,-,TRBV3-1/TRBV3-2,TRBD2,TRBJ2-5
TGTGCCTGGAGTCCCCGGACAGTCTATGGCTACACCTTC,CAWSPRTVYGYTF,-,TRBV30,-,TRBJ1-2
TGTGCCACCAGCAGAGCCGGCAGGGTTTACGAAAAACTGTTTTTT,CATSRAGRVYEKLFF,-,TRBV15,-,TRBJ1-4
TGTGCCAGCAGCTTAGTCGGGCCCGGGAGCGGCACCGGGGAGCTGTTTTTT,CASSLVGPGSGTGELFF,-,TRBV7-3,-,TRBJ2-2
TGTGCCAGCAGTCACGGGTACGAGCAGTACTTC,CASSHGYEQYF,-,TRBV12-3/TRBV12-4,-,TRBJ2-7
TGTGCCAGCAGCCACCTGGCATCGGGTGAAAAACTGTTTTTT,CASSHLASGEKLFF,-,TRBV14,-,TRBJ1-4
TGTGCCAGCCGTGGACAGGGGATCGGGACTAGCGGGAGAACCGGGGAGCTGTTTTTT,CASRGQGIGTSGRTGELFF,-,TRBV2,TRBD2,TRBJ2-2
TGTGCCAGCAGTGACTCGAACGGGTTGTCGGTTACCTACAATGAGCAGTTCTTC,CASSDSNGLSVTYNEQFF,-,TRBV6-4,-,TRBJ2-1